This T cell receptor (beta chain) originates from a study of cytomegalovirus exposure and HLA in healthy donors. The V gene lost 0 bases and the J gene lost 1 base, with 9 bases spanning the gap. The CDR3 loop spans 15 amino acids. Germline V CDR1 and CDR2: LGHNA, YSLEER. In regard to this clone: Antigen: not known.

Primers for the PCR totalled 60 Vbeta and 13 Jbeta. The assay was immunoSEQ multiplex PCR, and TCRdb's table has in-frame clones only and misses some. The table includes 65,000 to 90,000 clones, about four fifths detected once. General study findings and limits: Earlier analysis yielded a pattern in which most TCR beta V segments were productive about 90% or about 30% of the time.

Sample: PBMCs. The chain carries TRBV4-3 and TRBJ1-1, with D possibly being TRBD1 (6 bases). The sequence derives from a man in his 60s in good health and CMV-seronegative. The CDR3 protein is CASSQEGAGNTEAFF. The DNA for the CDR3 is TGCGCCAGCAGCCAAGAGGGGGCAGGGAACACTGAAGCTTTCTTT.